A selection of T cell receptor beta chains follows, all from one sample in a study of CD4 T cells in relation to SARS-CoV-2 and coronaviruses. Using immunoSEQ multiplex PCR, the repertoire was profiled, and TCRdb retains in-frame clones only, with some absent. The table shows about 22,000 clones, with 72% occurring only once. No antigen has been assigned to these receptors. Sequencing was done on a sample of CD4+ T cells from PBMCs, cultured in vitro. These receptors originate from a human donor in good health. The CDR3 runs from the conserved cysteine through the conserved F or W. Each record gives: CDR3 protein, clone size, V gene. The size entry is marked missing in some rows and otherwise reads once, few, many or a size class.

CDR3: CASSQGLAGNEQFF; size: few; V: TRBV3-1/TRBV3-2
CDR3: CASSRTSGASGQFF; size: NA; V: TRBV6-4
CDR3: CASSSGGSTDTQYF; size: NA; V: TRBV6-5
CDR3: CASSPQEIRDPGNTIYF; size: NA; V: TRBV18
CDR3: CASSEGQGMAFF; size: NA; V: TRBV6-4
CDR3: CASSLGGGNALETQYF; size: NA; V: TRBV11-1
CDR3: CASSQDVPGVLYANTIYF; size: once; V: TRBV14
CDR3: CASSHRGNTIYF; size: NA; V: TRBV3-1/TRBV3-2
CDR3: CASSYMDSNFVRELNTEAFF; size: NA; V: TRBV6-2/TRBV6-3
CDR3: CASRSDFPETQYF; size: NA; V: TRBV7-2
CDR3: CASSGDNYGYTF; size: NA; V: TRBV2
CDR3: CASSLGGTEQYF; size: NA; V: TRBV7-9
CDR3: CASSEQGKETQYF; size: NA; V: TRBV2
CDR3: CAIRGPQETQYF; size: NA; V: TRBV10-3
CDR3: CASSFPGGYTEAFF; size: NA; V: TRBV6-5
CDR3: CASSPGDTLNTEAFF; size: once; V: TRBV18